This paragraph reports one TCR beta chain. This clonotype has a count of ten or more. Its target antigen remains unknown. One base away there is no much larger clone; base qualities are not given. Exclusion was applied to patients with uncontrolled infections, other autoimmune diseases, pregnancy or lactation. Diagnoses were established on the basis of clinical symptoms, serum thyroxine and TRAb, thyroid ultrasound, and orbital computed tomography. Total RNA was extracted with Trizol reagent, and quality was checked on an Agilent 2100 Bioanalyzer. These data are taken from a study of T cells in Graves' hyperthyroidism and ophthalmopathy (dated by TCRdb to about 2019). With regard to the full study: A discovery cohort of around 98 patients, about 40 with Graves' ophthalmopathy and about 58 with stable Graves' hyperthyroidism, was used to find distinguishing TCR V-J signatures. Prospective prediction of ophthalmopathy was tested in an independent validation cohort consisting of about 20 hyperthyroidism patients and around 16 patients who later progressed to ophthalmopathy. The approximately 100 discovery patients were randomly divided into training and test sets at a 7:3 ratio. In several Graves' hyperthyroidism patients, the study also compared T-cell repertoires from thyroid tissue with T-cell repertoires from blood. After sampling, hyperthyroidism patients received methimazole starting at 30 mg daily, and ophthalmopathy patients received high-dose intravenous methylprednisolone. The paper describes TCR Vbeta CDR3 sequencing of 120 to 150 peripheral blood samples, made up of around 41 ophthalmopathy patients, some 76 hyperthyroidism patients and 17 progressor patients. The full study reports these points: Most expanded thyroid clonotypes (frequency above 0.001) were also detected in blood, a finding suggesting that blood repertoires may reflect thyroid immune responses. In validation, the model predicted progression to ophthalmopathy with 55% to 71% sensitivity and less than 75% specificity, a median of roughly seven months before onset. No statistical method was used to set the sample size in advance, and investigators knew the group allocation. A model built on a 13 V-J signature distinguished ophthalmopathy from stable hyperthyroidism, reaching around 88% sensitivity and around 81% specificity in cross-validation and 80%/75% in testing.

TCR beta CDR3 regions were amplified from RNA transcripts. The TCR CDR3 was subjected to a first round of RT-PCR using the HTBI primer set and the Qiagen OneStep RT-PCR kit. Libraries were constructed in a second round of multiplex PCR, after which size selection and purification were performed. Sequencing of the libraries was done on an Illumina HiSeq2000 using paired-end 100 bp reads. As for the original processing: SOAPnuke was used to process the raw data, removing reads that contained adapters or uncalled bases, had a mean Phred below 15, or lacked an exact match to the constant primer or identifier. COPE v1.2.5 was used to merge high-quality paired reads, and clonotypes were defined as unique nucleotide sequences. MiTCR v1.1 was used to align clonotypes to the IMGT TRBV, TRBD and TRBJ reference segments. The analysis was restricted to V-J combinations with a frequency above 0.0001, which together covered 99% to 99.2% of the repertoires. The TCS score was defined as the ratio of F50 (clonal expansion) to E x V (chaos), calculated using BLOSUM62-based TCRdist between CDR3 peptides within each V-J. Welch's t-statistics and random forest reduced some 510 V-J features to 10 to 15, which were used in a naive Bayes classifier (R e1071). The similarity between thyroid and blood repertoires was quantified using the Morisita-Horn index. TCRdb reworked the public reads: Q25 trimming with fastp, MiXCR clone assembly, productive beta chains retained. Rows with one shared CDR3 protein collapse into an entry with the most common genes and DNA. These V and J calls originate from TCRdb's pipeline instead of the authors' own analysis. The table for this sample lists roughly 500,000 distinct CDR3 sequences; just over 45% of them were counted only once. Jointly, the top ten make up 15% to 20% of the sample.

The CDR3 contains 15 residues, cysteine and phenylalanine counted. The kept DNA is CDR3 alone, 45 bases in frame from the first base. V was cut back by 5 bases and J by 5 bases, leaving a gap of 19 bases between them. CDR1 and CDR2 are read off the germline V gene (reference sequence) as LNHDA and SQIVND. This TCR derives from an adult woman with Graves' disease, either hyperthyroidism or ophthalmopathy (not recorded which). The chain joins TRBV19 to TRBJ2-7; the D region is possibly TRBD1 or TRBD2, each matching across 6 bases. Sequencing was carried out using peripheral blood or thyroid tissue (not recorded which). Here the CDR3 is given as CASSQRQVPGDEQYF. At the DNA level, the sequence is TGTGCCAGTAGTCAACGACAGGTCCCGGGGGACGAGCAGTACTTC.